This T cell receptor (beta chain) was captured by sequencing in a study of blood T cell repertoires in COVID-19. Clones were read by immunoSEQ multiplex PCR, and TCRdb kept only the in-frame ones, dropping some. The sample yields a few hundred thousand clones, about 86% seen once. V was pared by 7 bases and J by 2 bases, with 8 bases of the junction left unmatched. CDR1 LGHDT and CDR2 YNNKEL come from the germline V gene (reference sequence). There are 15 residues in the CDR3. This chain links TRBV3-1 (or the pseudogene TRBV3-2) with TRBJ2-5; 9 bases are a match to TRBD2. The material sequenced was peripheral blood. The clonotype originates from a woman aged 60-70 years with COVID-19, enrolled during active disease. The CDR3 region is CASTVVAGVQETQYF. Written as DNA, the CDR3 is TGTGCCAGCACGGTAGTAGCGGGGGTACAAGAGACCCAGTACTTC.